This T cell receptor beta chain was observed in a study of post-analysis software for immune sequencing data. Whole-study context: Disease courses included relapsing-remitting, secondary progressive and progressive-relapsing multiple sclerosis. General observations from the study: Roughly five TRBV segments appeared more often in patients than in controls, and TRBV5-6, TRBV5-1 and TRBV20-1 were among these.

As regards this clonotype: Its antigen is unidentified.

V lost 2 bases and J 3 bases, leaving 16 bases between the germline ends. CDR3 length: 15 residues. The V gene's germline CDR1 is DFQATT and CDR2 SNEGSKA (reference sequence). Every TCR beta cDNA library bore unique molecular identifiers. Yield was roughly 0.5 million cDNA molecules from around 1 to 9.1 million T cells. TCRdb analysed the PCR reads with MiXCR anew, one entry per CDR3 protein. Among 800,000 to 950,000 distinct CDR3 sequences listed, roughly half were seen once. The specimen sequenced was blood. J is TRBJ2-5 and V is TRBV20-1; D may be TRBD1 (5 bases). This TCR derives from a girl aged 5-17 years with multiple sclerosis. This chain's CDR3 is CSARSQGPYKETQYF. In DNA form, the CDR3 reads TGCAGTGCTAGAAGCCAGGGCCCTTACAAAGAGACCCAGTACTTC.